Given below is one TCR beta chain in context. Its antigen is not yet known. Base quality data are lacking; no much larger clone is found one base away. Untouched CD4+ T cells were isolated from Ficoll-separated PBMC by magnetic bead negative selection, reaching an average purity of roughly 98%. Untouched CD4+ T cells were isolated from Ficoll-separated PBMC with magnetic beads, reaching about 97.7% purity with negligible CD8+ contamination. Peripheral blood mononuclear cells came from the buffy coats of a few healthy blood donors. CMV seronegative status was shared by all three donors. Genomic DNA was extracted with the DNeasy Blood & Tissue Kit. Genomic DNA from sorted CD137+CD4+ cells and from pre-culture CD4+ baseline samples of each subject was subjected to TCRB sequencing. This sample stems from a study of T cell repertoires and HLA-DP antigens (dated by TCRdb to between 2017 and 2018). For the wider study: An in vitro model of CD4+ T cell alloreactivity against allogeneic HLA-DP presented by transduced HeLa cells was used in the study. The two alloantigens modelled structurally similar versus dissimilar alloantigens, differing from self at one and 9 to 11 peptide-binding groove amino acids, respectively. Of the three donors, two were male and one was female, and their ages ranged from the 18-to-29 age band up to the 60-to-69 age band. Average DNA input was roughly 200 ng for sorted CD137+CD4+ samples, compared with 900 to 1,500 ng for pre-culture CD4+ samples.

TCRB CDR3 regions were amplified with the immunoSEQ multiplex PCR using forward primers for 54 TRBV segments and reverse primers for 13 TRBJ segments. Deep resolution, with a target of approximately 200,000 T cell genomes, was applied to the sequencing of pre-culture CD4+ samples. Sequencing of the amplicons on an Illumina HiSeq System generated 87 bp reads spanning the CDR3. Per the original workflow: PCR and sequencing errors in the reads were corrected, and CDR3 regions were defined by aligning to IMGT reference sequences. Synthetic template pools were used to estimate counts of templates and unique rearrangements. Clonality was computed as 1 minus Pielou's evenness. Richness was estimated with the Daley-Smith estimator. Morisita's index was used to measure repertoire overlap. A clone counted as low-abundance if it appeared in cultured samples but went undetected in the pre-culture repertoire of the same donor. In its TCRdb copy, this immuneACCESS table keeps in-frame sequences only and misses some clones. Where compared with another copy, unresolved V genes explain less than half of these, and the others have no known cause. V and J calls and clone size are copied from that table; D and trimming were computed from the DNA. The sample table shows approximately 100,000 clones, and roughly 86% are seen once. About 1.7% of the sample rests with the top ten.

Here is what the overall study found, with its caveats: Sorted CD137+ cells showed similar clonality against both alloantigens, at about 0.4, which was much higher than the approximately 0.043 seen in pre-culture samples. The study was limited by having just a few donors, by relying on a non-physiological HeLa antigen-presenting system, and by using total CD4+ cells as responders. Separate analysis of naive and memory CD4+ repertoires was not performed. Average cumulative frequency of clones undetected before culture was 35% to 40% against one allele and approximately 53% against the other.

The clonotype comes from a man aged 45-65 years in good health and CMV-seronegative. The sequencing sample was made of CD4+ T cells from PBMCs.

The CDR3 corresponds to CASSTRRGGYGYTF. The DNA reads TGTGCCAGTAGTACCCGTCGGGGGGGATATGGCTACACCTTC. The receptor chain draws on TRBV19 and TRBJ1-2, and possibly TRBD1, on 5 matching bases. Measured from the cysteine to the phenylalanine, the CDR3 is 14 residues long. The only DNA kept is the CDR3, 42 bases in frame from the first base. According to the germline V gene (reference sequence), CDR1 reads LNHDA and CDR2 reads SQIVND. The V end loses 4 bases and the J end loses 5 bases, and a stretch of 14 bases separates them.